The 26 T cell receptor beta chains below all came from one sample that was sequenced in a study of T cells in Graves' hyperthyroidism and ophthalmopathy (dated by TCRdb to about 2019). To prepare the library, multiplex PCR was applied. Sequenced on an Illumina HiSeq 2000. The TCR beta CDR3 regions were amplified from the RNA transcripts. The TCR CDR3 was subjected to a first round of RT-PCR using the HTBI primer set and the Qiagen OneStep RT-PCR kit. In TCRdb, the public reads were trimmed at Q25 with fastp and aligned with MiXCR, with productive beta chains retained. Entries that share a CDR3 protein sequence are merged under the most common genes and DNA. The sample yields about 400,000 distinct CDR3 sequences; 13% to 15% were counted once. The ten top clones hold around 20% of the sample. Sequencing was performed on blood. These receptors all come from a woman in her 30s with Graves' ophthalmopathy.

This clonotype was detected many times. The chain links TRBV12-3 or TRBV12-4 to TRBJ2-7; D possibly corresponds to TRBD1 (6 bases). Deletions cut 6 bases from V and 5 bases from J, with 11 bases between. The CDR3 loop spans 12 amino acids. CDR3 nucleotide sequence: TGTGCCAGCAGCACAGGGTTCGACGAGCAGTACTTC. Protein product: CASSTGFDEQYF.

This clonotype appeared many times. The rearrangement joins TRBV13 to TRBJ2-7; perhaps TRBD1 as D (5 bases). This CDR3 contains 12 residues. Germline assignment: CDR1 PRHDT and CDR2 FYEKMQ (reference sequence). V dropped 3 bases and J dropped 4 bases, with 7 bases sitting between them. The CDR3 sequence is CASSFDRYEQYF. The CDR3 DNA follows: TGTGCCAGCAGCTTCGACAGATACGAGCAGTACTTC.

This clonotype was seen ten or more times. CDR3 region: CASRRGGGWTDTQYF. The CDR3 DNA is TGTGCCAGCAGGCGCGGTGGGGGTTGGACAGATACGCAGTATTTT. This chain joins TRBV28 and TRBJ2-3; tentatively, D is TRBD1 or TRBD2 (5 bases each). The CDR3 is 15 residues long. Germline V gene data show CDR1 as MDHEN and CDR2 as SYDVKM. Trimming shortened V by 6 bases and J by 3 bases, and 16 bases separated the two germline ends.

This clonotype appeared a few times. It may be a read error: a sequence one base away is much more abundant. This sequence joins TRBV5-8 and TRBJ2-1; 9 bases agree with TRBD2. V lost 9 bases, J lost 6 bases, and 7 bases stayed unmatched. This CDR3 has 13 residues. Per the germline V gene, CDR1 is SGHTS and CDR2 is YDEGEE. Written as DNA, the CDR3 is TGTGCCACCCAGCGGGGGGCCTGCAATGAGCAGTTCTTC. Its translation: CATQRGACNEQFF.

In this sample, this clonotype turned up many times. The V gene is TRBV12-3 or TRBV12-4, the J gene TRBJ2-7; possibly TRBD1 for D (5 bases). Trimming took 5 bases from V and 7 from J, leaving 18 bases between them. The CDR3 length is 14 residues. The CDR3 region is CASSPSGPGFEQYF. Here the CDR3 DNA reads TGTGCCAGCAGTCCCTCGGGTCCAGGGTTTGAGCAGTACTTC.

The chain recombines TRBV9 with TRBJ2-5; the D is unclear. Trimming pared 0 bases from V and 5 bases from J, leaving 8 bases between. Germline V lookup: CDR1 SGDLS, CDR2 YYNGEE. The CDR3 has 13 residues. The CDR3 spells CASSVALYETQYF. The CDR3 DNA reads as TGTGCCAGCAGCGTAGCATTGTATGAGACCCAGTACTTC.

This clonotype was observed at least ten times. CDR3 sequence: CASSRRSPSEQYF. For the CDR3, the DNA is TGTGCCAGCAGTCGACGGTCCCCCAGCGAGCAGTACTTC. The chain couples TRBV28 to TRBJ2-7; D gene uncertain. Trimming stripped 5 bases from V and 6 bases from J, with 14 bases between. The CDR3 runs to 13 residues. Germline lookup yields CDR1 MDHEN and CDR2 SYDVKM.

This clonotype was seen at least ten times. The J gene is TRBJ1-5, the V gene TRBV20-1; TRBD1 might be the D (6 bases). The CDR3 is 14 residues long. Germline V lookup: CDR1 DFQATT, CDR2 SNEGSKA (reference sequence). V was cut by 2 bases and J by 7 bases, with 15 bases left in between. This CDR3 reads CSARLQGSGQPQHF. The CDR3 DNA reads TGCAGTGCTAGACTTCAGGGGTCGGGGCAGCCCCAGCATTTT.

This clonotype was seen at least ten times. The chain links TRBV3-1 to TRBJ2-5; the D gene is possibly TRBD2 (7 bases). V lost 3 bases to trimming and J lost 2 bases, with 19 bases between them. Germline CDR1 is LGHDT and CDR2 is YNNKEL (reference sequence). The CDR3 runs 17 residues. The CDR3, as DNA: TGTGCCAGCAGCCACGTGGGGGGGCCGACTCGTCAAGAGACCCAGTACTTC. Translating gives CASSHVGGPTRQETQYF.

This clonotype was counted many times. V usage is TRBV6-6 and J usage is TRBJ2-3, with 10 bases fitting TRBD2. The CDR3 totals 17 residues. Germline V gene lookup returns CDR1 MNHNY and CDR2 SVGAGI (reference sequence). V lost 2 bases, J lost 4 bases, and 9 bases stayed unmatched. CDR3 coding DNA: TGTGCCAGCAGTTACGGCCAACTAGCGGGGAAGGCAGATACGCAGTATTTT. Translated, it gives CASSYGQLAGKADTQYF.

This clonotype was seen repeatedly, ten times or more. The J gene is TRBJ2-1, the V gene TRBV15; TRBD2 matches at 11 bases. J gave up 10 bases and V 0 bases, and 14 bases lay outside the gene matches. The CDR3 is made up of 18 amino acids. Germline V gene sequence: CDR1 LNHNV, CDR2 YYDKDF (reference sequence). The CDR3 region has the DNA TGTGCCACCAGCAGAGATGGGTCGGTAGCGGGGGGGCCTTTGGAGCAGTTCTTC. Its translation: CATSRDGSVAGGPLEQFF.

This clonotype was picked up one time. The J gene is TRBJ1-2, the V gene TRBV5-4, with 11 bases aligning to TRBD1. V dropped 2 bases and J dropped 5; count of bases not matched to a gene: 2. Germline V lookup: CDR1 SGHNT, CDR2 YYREEE (reference sequence). The CDR3 is 14 residues long. Here the CDR3 reads CASSLGTGGYGYTF. Here the CDR3 DNA reads TGTGCCAGCAGCTTAGGGACAGGGGGATATGGCTACACCTTC.

The chain has TRBV19 and TRBJ1-5; tentative D call: TRBD1 (6 bases). Trimming removed 6 bases at V and 1 base at J, with 13 bases between. Germline assignment: CDR1 LNHDA and CDR2 SQIVND (reference sequence). The CDR3 is made up of 15 amino acids. The DNA of the CDR3 is TGTGCCAGTAGGGGGGGGCTTCAGAGCAATCAGCCCCAGCATTTT. It codes for CASRGGLQSNQPQHF.

This clonotype showed up many times. This rearrangement joins TRBV10-3 to TRBJ2-1, with TRBD2 matching over 14 bases. V was clipped by 6 bases and J by 1 base; unmatched bases: 5. The CDR3 runs to 17 residues. The V gene's germline CDR1 is ENHRY and CDR2 SYGVKD. The CDR3 nucleotides are TGTGCCATCAGCGGGACTAGCGGGGGTGTGTCCTACAATGAGCAGTTCTTC. Amino acids: CAISGTSGGVSYNEQFF.

This clonotype has a handful of counts. The J gene is TRBJ2-4, the V gene TRBV6-2 or TRBV6-3, with TRBD2 matching 10 bases. V shed 6 bases, J shed 5 bases, and the junction held 10 bases outside the gene matches. Germline CDR1 reads MNHEY; CDR2 reads SVGEGT. The CDR3 is 16 amino acids. The CDR3 DNA is TGTGCCAGCAGCCCTCAGCGGGGGGGCCGGGAAAACATTCAGTACTTC. The encoded protein is CASSPQRGGRENIQYF.

This clonotype was observed many times. The V call is TRBV30, the J call TRBJ2-2; 9 positions agree with TRBD2. Germline V gives CDR1 GTSNPN, CDR2 SVGIG (reference sequence). There are 17 residues in the CDR3. The ends lost 2 bases at V and 4 bases at J; junction bases unmatched: 11. The chain's CDR3 is CAWSRGLATVGTGELFF. CDR3 nucleotide sequence: TGTGCCTGGAGTAGGGGACTAGCTACGGTGGGCACCGGGGAGCTGTTTTTT. Looking up the rest from reference TRBV30 and TRBJ2-2 gives the full variable domain: SQTIHQWPATLVQPVGSPLSLECTVEGTSNPNLYWYRQAAGRGLQLLFYSVGIGQISSEVPQNLSASRPQDRQFILSSKKLLLSDSGFYLCAWSRGLATVGTGELFFGEGSRLTVL.

This clonotype was recorded at least ten times. This chain uses TRBV27 with TRBJ2-7; TRBD2 matches at 13 bases. From germline, CDR1 is MNHEY and CDR2 SMNVEV (reference sequence). The CDR3 loop spans 16 amino acids. Germline trimming cut 4 bases from V and 7 bases from J; bases unmatched to any gene: 10. CDR3 amino acids: CASSSDGLAGVLEQYF. The CDR3 DNA is TGTGCCAGCAGTTCCGACGGACTAGCGGGGGTACTTGAGCAGTACTTC.

This clonotype occurred many times. V usage is TRBV18 and J usage is TRBJ2-7, with TRBD1 identical over 9 bases. The CDR3 is made up of 16 amino acids. CDR1 and CDR2 (germline): KGHSH, LQKENI. After removal of 0 bases from V and 4 bases from J, the junction contained 7 bases not matched to a gene. CDR3 region: CASSPPSGQGHYEQYF. CDR3 bases: TGTGCCAGCTCACCACCAAGCGGACAGGGGCATTACGAGCAGTACTTC.

To note about this clonotype: This may come from a read error, since a much larger clone is one base off. V usage is TRBV24-1 and J usage is TRBJ2-2; D is uncertain. CDR1 KGHDR and CDR2 SFDVKD come from the germline V gene. The CDR3 runs 14 residues. V was trimmed by 3 bases and J by 3 bases, leaving 7 bases between them. The CDR3 loop is CATSDRVHTGELFF. CDR3 nucleotide sequence: TGTGCCACCAGTGATAGGGTGCACACCGGGGAGCTGTTTTTT.

This clonotype was seen ten or more times. The V call is TRBV19, the J call TRBJ1-1; no clear D gene. The ends were cut back, 6 bases at V and 4 bases at J, with 12 bases in the middle. The CDR3 totals 13 residues. The germline gives CDR1 LNHDA, CDR2 SQIVND (reference sequence). The DNA for the CDR3 is TGTGCCAGTAGCGACGGATGGGGCACTGAAGCTTTCTTT. Translation gives CASSDGWGTEAFF.

CDR3 sequence: CATSTTWGAHGYTF. CDR3 coding DNA: TGTGCCACCAGCACCACATGGGGGGCGCATGGCTACACCTTC. The chain employs TRBV15 and TRBJ1-2; D may be TRBD1 (6 bases). Germline values: CDR1 LNHNV, CDR2 YYDKDF (reference sequence). The V end lost 4 bases, the J end lost 6 bases, and 15 bases lay between the germline ends. This CDR3 is built from 14 residues.

This rearrangement joins TRBV24-1 to TRBJ2-1; D ambiguous. The germline V gene encodes CDR1 KGHDR and CDR2 SFDVKD. V was clipped by 1 base and J by 10 bases, with 7 bases between them. The CDR3 loop spans 12 amino acids. Written as DNA, the CDR3 is TGTGCCACCAGTGATTTCCGACACGAGCAGTTCTTC. Residues: CATSDFRHEQFF.

This clonotype was seen repeatedly, ten times or more. The V gene is TRBV28, the J gene TRBJ1-1; TRBD1 aligns across 7 bases. V lost 5 bases to trimming and J lost 0 bases; unmatched junction nucleotides: 3. The germline CDR1 and CDR2 sequences are MDHEN and SYDVKM. The CDR3 totals 14 residues. In DNA, the CDR3 is TGTGCCAGCAGTGAGACAGGGATGAACACTGAAGCTTTCTTT. Its translation: CASSETGMNTEAFF.

This clonotype was counted at least ten times. The gene calls are TRBV20-1 and TRBJ1-1; D is possibly TRBD1 (6 bases). CDR1 is DFQATT and CDR2 is SNEGSKA in the germline V gene (reference sequence). Trimming removed 7 bases at V and 0 bases at J, with 12 bases between. The CDR3 has 13 amino acids. CDR3 amino acids: CSEQTGMNTEAFF. For the CDR3, the DNA is TGCAGTGAGCAGACAGGTATGAACACTGAAGCTTTCTTT.

This clonotype was seen many times. This rearrangement joins TRBV3-1 to TRBJ2-3; 7 positions match TRBD1. CDR1 and CDR2 from the germline V gene are LGHDT and YNNKEL (reference sequence). The CDR3 is 16 amino acids. The ends lost 0 bases at V and 2 bases at J; junction bases unmatched: 5. The CDR3 DNA sequence: TGTGCCAGCAGCCAAGATGAACAGGGGAACACAGATACGCAGTATTTT. It specifies CASSQDEQGNTDTQYF.

The table lists this clonotype with many counts. V gene TRBV15 combines with J gene TRBJ1-3; D is unresolved. Germline-derived CDR1 and CDR2 are LNHNV and YYDKDF (reference sequence). The CDR3 has 17 amino acids. V was shortened by 1 base and J by 0 bases, with 13 bases between the two germline ends. The CDR3 reads CATSRVGARNSGNTIYF. CDR3 nucleotide sequence: TGTGCCACCAGCAGAGTGGGTGCGCGAAACTCTGGAAACACCATATATTTT.